The rows below give T cell receptor beta chains drawn from one sample of a study of post-analysis software for immune sequencing data. TCRdb re-called the PCR reads with MiXCR, one entry per CDR3 protein. The sample holds hundreds of thousands of distinct CDR3 sequences, 25% to 30% seen once. Sequenced sample: blood. These receptors all come from a girl under 18 with multiple sclerosis. CDR3s include the opening cysteine and the closing phenylalanine or tryptophan.

TRBJ2-3 TRBV12-3/TRBV12-4 CATSRGHGDTQYF
TRBJ1-1 TRBV6-5 CASSRIEGAEAFF
TRBJ2-3 TRBV28 CASSRWTSGGRADTQYF
TRBJ1-1 TRBV10-3 CAISPGTQEEAFF
TRBJ2-5 TRBV6-2/TRBV6-3 CASSYGLAGGPPETQYF
TRBJ2-5 TRBV29-1 CSVRKTEQETQYF
TRBJ2-5 TRBV20-1 CSARGAGIRETQYF
TRBJ2-1 TRBV29-1 CSVDGSTSGSNEQFF
TRBJ2-1 TRBV3-1 CASSQDYARYNEQFF
TRBJ2-7 TRBV7-2 CASSPPGAGYEQYF
TRBJ1-6 TRBV9 CASSDRSGSPLHF
TRBJ2-1 TRBV5-1 CASRVTTGQYNEQFF
TRBJ2-7 TRBV29-1 CSAMTGAYEQYF
TRBJ2-1 TRBV5-1 CASSPGDYRAYNEQFF
TRBJ2-5 TRBV2 CASRTTSGGAETQYF
TRBJ2-3 TRBV4-3 CASSQEEGPDTQYF
TRBJ2-4 TRBV6-6 CASSYSWDRGNKNIQYF
TRBJ1-4 TRBV5-1 CASSSTGSATNEKLFF
TRBJ2-3 TRBV28 CASIRPGITDTQYF
TRBJ2-1 TRBV29-1 CSVEWVHEQFF
TRBJ2-1 TRBV10-3 CATRAGAIDNEQFF
TRBJ2-6 TRBV6-4 CASSDGAPGANVLTF
TRBJ1-2 TRBV7-2 CASSWQTGGQSGYGYTF
TRBJ2-3 TRBV7-2 CASSPRVAGGPTQYF
TRBJ2-1 TRBV28 CASRSWTGGSYNEQFF
TRBJ1-2 TRBV4-3 CASSQDLGTHGYTF
TRBJ2-5 TRBV3-1 CASRTVGAAETQYF
TRBJ2-7 TRBV15 CATSVGGSYEQYF
TRBJ2-5 TRBV20-1 CSARRGAETQYF
NA TRBV21-1 CASSSRIAYEQYF
TRBJ1-5 TRBV28 CASSPGFGANQPQHF
TRBJ2-1 TRBV14 CASRASGKSYNEQFF
TRBJ1-6 TRBV6-5 CASTWTGAGNSPLHF
TRBJ1-2 TRBV4-1 CASSQTMDREANYGYTF
TRBJ2-4 TRBV11-2 CASSWGQGPSKNIQYF
TRBJ2-3 TRBV5-1 CASSLEQAPTDTQYF
TRBJ2-1 TRBV5-5 CASSLGAENNEQFF
TRBJ2-7 TRBV29-1 CSVRRSTSGYEQYF